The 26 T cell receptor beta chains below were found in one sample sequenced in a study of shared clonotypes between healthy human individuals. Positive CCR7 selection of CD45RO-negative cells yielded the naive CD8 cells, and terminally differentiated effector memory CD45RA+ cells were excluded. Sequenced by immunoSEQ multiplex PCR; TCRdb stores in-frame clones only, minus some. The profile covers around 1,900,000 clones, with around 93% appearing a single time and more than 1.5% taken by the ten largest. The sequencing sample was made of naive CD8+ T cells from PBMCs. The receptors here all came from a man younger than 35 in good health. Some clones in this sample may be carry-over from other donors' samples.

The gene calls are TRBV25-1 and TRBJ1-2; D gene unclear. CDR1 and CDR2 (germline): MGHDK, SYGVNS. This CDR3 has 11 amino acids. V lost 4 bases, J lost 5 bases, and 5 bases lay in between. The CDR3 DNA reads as TGTGCCAGCAGTGCCTTTTATGGCTACACCTTC. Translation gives CASSAFYGYTF.

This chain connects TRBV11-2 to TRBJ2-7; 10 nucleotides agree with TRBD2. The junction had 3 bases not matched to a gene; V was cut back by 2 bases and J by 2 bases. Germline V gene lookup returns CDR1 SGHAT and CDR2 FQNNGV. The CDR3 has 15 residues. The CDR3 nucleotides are TGTGCCAGCAGCTTAAGCCTAGCGGGGGCCTACGAGCAGTACTTC. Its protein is CASSLSLAGAYEQYF.

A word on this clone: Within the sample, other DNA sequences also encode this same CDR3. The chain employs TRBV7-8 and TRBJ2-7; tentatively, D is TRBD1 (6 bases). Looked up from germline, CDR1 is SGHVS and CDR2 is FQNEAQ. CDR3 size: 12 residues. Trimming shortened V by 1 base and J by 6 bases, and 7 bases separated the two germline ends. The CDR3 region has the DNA TGTGCCAGCAGCTTAGTCAGGGGCGAGCAGTACTTC. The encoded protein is CASSLVRGEQYF.

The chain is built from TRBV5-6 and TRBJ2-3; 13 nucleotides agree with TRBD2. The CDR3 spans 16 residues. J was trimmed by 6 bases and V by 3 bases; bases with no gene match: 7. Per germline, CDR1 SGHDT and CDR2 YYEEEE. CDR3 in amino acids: CASSYYTSGRADTQYF. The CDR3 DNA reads TGTGCCAGCAGCTATTATACTAGCGGGAGGGCCGATACGCAGTATTTT.

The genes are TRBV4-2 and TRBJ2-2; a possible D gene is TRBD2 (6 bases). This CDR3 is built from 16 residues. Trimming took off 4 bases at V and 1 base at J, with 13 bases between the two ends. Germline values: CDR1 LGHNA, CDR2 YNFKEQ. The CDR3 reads CASSPRAEGNTGELFF. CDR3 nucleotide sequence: TGTGCCAGCAGCCCTAGGGCGGAGGGGAACACCGGGGAGCTGTTTTTT.

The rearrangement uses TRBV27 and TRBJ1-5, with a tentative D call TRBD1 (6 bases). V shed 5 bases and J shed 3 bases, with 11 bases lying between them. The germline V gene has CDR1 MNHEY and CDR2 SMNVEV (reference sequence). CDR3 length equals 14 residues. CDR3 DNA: TGTGCCAGCAGTGCACAGGGAACCAATCAGCCCCAGCATTTT. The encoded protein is CASSAQGTNQPQHF.

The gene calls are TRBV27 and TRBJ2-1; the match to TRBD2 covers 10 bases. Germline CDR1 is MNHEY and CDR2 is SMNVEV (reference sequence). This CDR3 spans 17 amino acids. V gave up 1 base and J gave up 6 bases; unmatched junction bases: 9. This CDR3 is CASSLWRAGGPLNEQFF. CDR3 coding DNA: TGTGCCAGCAGTTTATGGCGAGCGGGAGGGCCCCTCAATGAGCAGTTCTTC.

The chain's CDR3 is CASSPGGQTFLGADTQYF. For the CDR3, the DNA is TGTGCCAGCAGCCCAGGGGGACAGACGTTCCTAGGAGCAGATACGCAGTATTTT. J is TRBJ2-3 and V is TRBV7-8, with 7 nucleotides matching TRBD1. After removal of 5 bases from V and 4 bases from J, the junction contained 18 bases not matched to a gene. There are 18 residues in the CDR3. The germline CDR1 and CDR2 sequences are SGHVS and FQNEAQ.

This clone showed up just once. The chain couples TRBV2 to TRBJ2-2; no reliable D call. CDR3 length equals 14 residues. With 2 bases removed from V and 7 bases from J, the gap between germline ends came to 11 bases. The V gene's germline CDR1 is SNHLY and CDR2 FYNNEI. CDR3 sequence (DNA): TGTGCCAGCAGTGAATCGAGGCAGCTCGGGGAGCTGTTTTTT. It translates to CASSESRQLGELFF.

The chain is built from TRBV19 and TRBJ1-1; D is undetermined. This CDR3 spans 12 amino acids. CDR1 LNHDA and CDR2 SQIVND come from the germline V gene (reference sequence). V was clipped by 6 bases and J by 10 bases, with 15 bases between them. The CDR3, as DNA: TGTGCCAGTAGCCCGGGTAGGGCTTCAGCTTTCTTT. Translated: CASSPGRASAFF. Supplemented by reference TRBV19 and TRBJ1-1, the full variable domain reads DGGITQSPKYLFRKEGQNVTLSCEQNLNHDAMYWYRQDPGQGLRLIYYSQIVNDFQKGDIAEGYSVSREKKESFPLTVTSAQKNPTAFYLCASSPGRASAFFGQGTRLTVV.

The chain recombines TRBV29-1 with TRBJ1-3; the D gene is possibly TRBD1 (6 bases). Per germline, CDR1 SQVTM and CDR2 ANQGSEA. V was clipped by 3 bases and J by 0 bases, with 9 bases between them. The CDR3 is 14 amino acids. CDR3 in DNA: TGCAGCGTTGAGGACAGCTCCTCTGGAAACACCATATATTTT. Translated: CSVEDSSSGNTIYF.

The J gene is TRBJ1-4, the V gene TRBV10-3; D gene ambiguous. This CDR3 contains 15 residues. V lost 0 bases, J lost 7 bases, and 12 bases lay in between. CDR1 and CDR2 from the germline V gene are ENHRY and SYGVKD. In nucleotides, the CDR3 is TGTGCCATCAGTGAGTCGGAGGGAATGGTTGAAAAACTGTTTTTT. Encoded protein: CAISESEGMVEKLFF.

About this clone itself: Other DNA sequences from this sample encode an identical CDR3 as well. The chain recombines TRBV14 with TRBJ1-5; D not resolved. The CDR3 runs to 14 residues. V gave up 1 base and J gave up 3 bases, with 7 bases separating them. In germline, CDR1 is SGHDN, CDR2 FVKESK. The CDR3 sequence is CASSQGGLNQPQHF. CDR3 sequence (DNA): TGTGCCAGCAGCCAAGGAGGTCTCAATCAGCCCCAGCATTTT.

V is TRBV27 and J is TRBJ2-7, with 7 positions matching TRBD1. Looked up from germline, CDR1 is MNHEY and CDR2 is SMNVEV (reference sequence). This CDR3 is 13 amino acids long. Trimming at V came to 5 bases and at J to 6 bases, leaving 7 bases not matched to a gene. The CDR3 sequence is CASSPTGLGEQYF. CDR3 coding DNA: TGTGCCAGCAGTCCGACAGGGCTGGGCGAGCAGTACTTC.

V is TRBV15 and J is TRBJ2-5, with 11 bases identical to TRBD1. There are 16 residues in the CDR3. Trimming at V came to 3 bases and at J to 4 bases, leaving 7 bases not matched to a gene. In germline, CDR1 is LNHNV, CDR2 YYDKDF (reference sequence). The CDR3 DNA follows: TGTGCCACCAGCAGCGGGACAGGGGGTTCGGCAGAGACCCAGTACTTC. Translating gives CATSSGTGGSAETQYF. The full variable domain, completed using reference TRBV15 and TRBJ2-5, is DAMVIQNPRYQVTQFGKPVTLSCSQTLNHNVMYWYQQKSSQAPKLLFHYYDKDFNNEADTPDNFQSRRPNTSFCFLDIRSPGLGDTAMYLCATSSGTGGSAETQYFGPGTRLLVL.

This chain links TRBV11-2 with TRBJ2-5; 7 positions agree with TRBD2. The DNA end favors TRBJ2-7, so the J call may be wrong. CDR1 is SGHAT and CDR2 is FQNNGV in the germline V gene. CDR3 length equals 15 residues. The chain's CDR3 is CASSPRESIFDEQYF. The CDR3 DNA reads TGTGCCAGCAGCCCGCGGGAGTCGATATTTGACGAGCAGTACTTC.

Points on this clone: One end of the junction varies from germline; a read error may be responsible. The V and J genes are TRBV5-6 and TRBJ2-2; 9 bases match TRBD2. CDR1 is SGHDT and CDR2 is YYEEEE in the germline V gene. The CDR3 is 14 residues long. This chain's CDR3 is CASGLAGATGELFF. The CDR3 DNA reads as TGTGCCAGCGGCTTAGCGGGGGCCACCGGGGAGCTGTTTTTT.

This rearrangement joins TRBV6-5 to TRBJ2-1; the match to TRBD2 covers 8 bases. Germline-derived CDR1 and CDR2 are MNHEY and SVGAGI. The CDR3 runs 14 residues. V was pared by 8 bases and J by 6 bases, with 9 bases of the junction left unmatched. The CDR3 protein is CASLPGLGSNEQFF. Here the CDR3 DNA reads TGTGCCAGCCTCCCGGGACTAGGGAGCAATGAGCAGTTCTTC.

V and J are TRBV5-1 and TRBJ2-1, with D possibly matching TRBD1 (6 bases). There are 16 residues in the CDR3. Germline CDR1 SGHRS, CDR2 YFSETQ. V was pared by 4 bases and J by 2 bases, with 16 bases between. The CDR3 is CASSVESGGPYNEQFF. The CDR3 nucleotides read TGCGCCAGCAGCGTTGAATCTGGGGGCCCCTACAATGAGCAGTTCTTC.

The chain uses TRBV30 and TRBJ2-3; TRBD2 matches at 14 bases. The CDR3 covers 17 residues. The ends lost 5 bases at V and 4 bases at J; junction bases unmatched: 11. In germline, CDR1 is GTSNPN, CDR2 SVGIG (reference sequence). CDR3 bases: TGTGCCTGGGACGGGACTAGCGGGAGTGAGGCCGCAGATACGCAGTATTTT. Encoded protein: CAWDGTSGSEAADTQYF.

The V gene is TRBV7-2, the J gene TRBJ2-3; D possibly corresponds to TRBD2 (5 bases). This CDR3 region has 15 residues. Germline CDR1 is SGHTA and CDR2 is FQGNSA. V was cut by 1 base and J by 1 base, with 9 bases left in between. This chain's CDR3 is CASSLGILGTDTQYF. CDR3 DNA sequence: TGTGCCAGCAGCTTAGGGATACTAGGCACAGATACGCAGTATTTT.

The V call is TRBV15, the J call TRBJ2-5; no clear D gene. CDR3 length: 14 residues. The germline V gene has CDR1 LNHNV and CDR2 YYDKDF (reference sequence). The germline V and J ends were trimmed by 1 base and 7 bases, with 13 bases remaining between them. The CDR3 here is CATSRAFQAGTQYF. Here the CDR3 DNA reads TGTGCCACCAGCAGAGCCTTCCAGGCCGGGACCCAGTACTTC.

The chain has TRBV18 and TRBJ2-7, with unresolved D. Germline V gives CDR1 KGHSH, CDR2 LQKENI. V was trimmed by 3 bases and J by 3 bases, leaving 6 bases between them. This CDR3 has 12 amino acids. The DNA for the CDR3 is TGTGCCAGCTCACCGGCAGGCTACGAGCAGTACTTC. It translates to CASSPAGYEQYF.

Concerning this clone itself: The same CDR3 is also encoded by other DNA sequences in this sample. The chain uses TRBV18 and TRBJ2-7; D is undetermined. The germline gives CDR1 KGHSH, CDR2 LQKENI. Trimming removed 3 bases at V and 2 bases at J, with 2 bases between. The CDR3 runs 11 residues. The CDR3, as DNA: TGTGCCAGCTCACCCCCCTACGAGCAGTACTTC. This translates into CASSPPYEQYF. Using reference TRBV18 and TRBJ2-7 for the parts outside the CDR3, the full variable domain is NAGVMQNPRHLVRRRGQEARLRCSPMKGHSHVYWYRQLPEEGLKFMVYLQKENIIDESGMPKERFSAEFPKEGPSILRIQQVVRGDSAAYFCASSPPYEQYFGPGTRLTVT.

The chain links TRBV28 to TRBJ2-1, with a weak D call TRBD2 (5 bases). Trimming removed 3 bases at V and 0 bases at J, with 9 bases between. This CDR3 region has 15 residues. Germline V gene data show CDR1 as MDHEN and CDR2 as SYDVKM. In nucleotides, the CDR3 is TGTGCCAGCAGTTTGATGACTATCTCCTACAATGAGCAGTTCTTC. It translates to CASSLMTISYNEQFF.

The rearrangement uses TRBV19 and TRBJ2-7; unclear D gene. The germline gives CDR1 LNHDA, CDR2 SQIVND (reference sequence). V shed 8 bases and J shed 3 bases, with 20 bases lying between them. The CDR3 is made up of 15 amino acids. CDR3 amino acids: CASWVWASRYYEQYF. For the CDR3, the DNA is TGTGCCAGTTGGGTGTGGGCCTCTCGGTACTACGAGCAGTACTTC.